The rows below give T cell receptor beta chains drawn from one sample of a study of CD8 T cells in ankylosing spondylitis. MiXCR, run by TCRdb on the 5' RACE reads, gives a single entry per CDR3 protein. The data show 30,000 to 45,000 distinct CDR3 sequences, around an eighth seen once. The sequenced sample was synovial fluid, either unsorted or a sorted T cell fraction (not recorded which). The receptors stem from a male donor with ankylosing spondylitis. The CDR3 runs from the conserved cysteine through the conserved F or W. D genes are given only for firm matches. Some rows have no size entry. The others give once, few or many, or a class for an expanded clone.

TRBJ2-3 TRBV7-6 few NA CASSFYAGATDTQYF TGTGCCAGCAGCTTCTACGCGGGGGCGACAGATACGCAGTATTTT
TRBJ2-3 TRBV6-1 NA TRBD1 CASSLTGQGINTQYF TGTGCCAGCAGTCTAACGGGACAGGGTATAAATACGCAGTATTTT
TRBJ2-5 TRBV12-3/TRBV12-4 many TRBD1 CASSRTGVQETQYF TGTGCCAGCAGTCGCACAGGGGTCCAAGAGACCCAGTACTTC
TRBJ2-1 TRBV20-1 many TRBD2 CSASDLAGSSYNEQFF TGCAGTGCCAGCGACCTAGCGGGGAGCTCCTACAATGAGCAGTTCTTC
TRBJ2-7 TRBV20-1 many NA CSAITQFYEQYF TGCAGTGCTATTACACAGTTCTACGAGCAGTACTTC
TRBJ1-1 TRBV27 NA NA CASSLLKGTEAFF TGTGCCAGCAGTTTGTTGAAGGGTACTGAAGCTTTCTTT
TRBJ2-7 TRBV18 many NA CASSPWNNPYEQYF TGTGCCAGCTCACCGTGGAACAACCCCTACGAGCAGTACTTC
TRBJ2-3 TRBV6-4 few NA CASSDKGGSTDTQYF TGTGCCAGCAGTGACAAGGGCGGGAGCACAGATACGCAGTATTTT
TRBJ2-7 TRBV20-1 few TRBD1 CSANPYRGRYEQYF TGCAGTGCTAACCCATACAGGGGGCGGTACGAGCAGTACTTC
TRBJ2-3 TRBV5-4 few NA CASSFVASDGTDTQYF TGTGCCAGCAGCTTTGTCGCGTCGGACGGAACAGATACGCAGTATTTT
TRBJ2-1 TRBV18 few TRBD1 CASSPPYGQGGYNEQFF TGTGCCAGCTCACCACCTTACGGACAGGGGGGTTACAATGAGCAGTTCTTC
TRBJ2-1 TRBV2 many NA CASSQDPLFYNEQFF TGTGCCAGCAGCCAGGACCCCCTCTTCTACAATGAGCAGTTCTTC
TRBJ2-1 TRBV27 NA TRBD2 CASRDLTSVYNEQFF TGTGCCAGCAGGGACTTGACTAGCGTCTACAATGAGCAGTTCTTC
TRBJ1-1 TRBV15 many NA CATSPLVMNTEAFF TGTGCCACCAGCCCCCTCGTGATGAACACTGAAGCTTTCTTT
TRBJ1-6 TRBV6-5 many NA CASSYSPADSRLVLHF TGTGCCAGCAGTTACTCTCCTGCCGACAGCCGGTTAGTCCTCCACTTT
TRBJ2-1 TRBV7-9 once TRBD2 CASSPGLAGGASYNEQFF TGTGCCAGCAGCCCGGGGCTAGCGGGAGGGGCCTCCTACAATGAGCAGTTCTTC
TRBJ2-7 TRBV5-6 many NA CASSNKPGGYGEQYF TGTGCCAGCAGCAACAAACCCGGGGGTTACGGCGAGCAGTACTTC
TRBJ2-1 TRBV7-8 NA TRBD2 CASSPLGGRGNEQFF TGTGCCAGCAGCCCCCTAGGCGGGAGGGGGAATGAGCAGTTCTTC
TRBJ2-1 TRBV24-1 NA TRBD1 CATSDMDRGLYEQFF TGTGCCACCAGTGACATGGACAGGGGACTCTATGAGCAGTTCTTC
TRBJ2-7 TRBV11-2 few TRBD1 CASSPTYGTDHEQYF TGTGCCAGCAGCCCGACGTATGGGACAGACCACGAGCAGTACTTC
TRBJ2-1 TRBV10-3 NA NA CAISDRGAVDEQFF TGTGCCATCAGTGATCGGGGGGCGGTAGATGAGCAGTTCTTC
TRBJ1-1 TRBV27 many NA CASSIRFLGNRHPNTEAFF TGTGCCAGCAGTATCCGCTTCCTCGGGAACAGACACCCGAACACTGAAGCTTTCTTT
TRBJ2-2 TRBV7-6 NA TRBD1 CASSPRDRDTGELFF TGTGCCAGCAGCCCCCGGGACAGAGACACCGGGGAGCTGTTTTTT
TRBJ2-1 TRBV9 NA NA CASSVVVSGYNEQFF TGTGCCAGCAGCGTAGTAGTGTCAGGATACAATGAGCAGTTCTTC
TRBJ2-1 TRBV7-9 few NA CASSSPSRGNEQFF TGTGCCAGCAGCTCCCCCTCCAGGGGCAATGAGCAGTTCTTC
TRBJ2-7 TRBV7-8 few NA CASSLAWPDYEQYF TGTGCCAGCAGCTTAGCGTGGCCAGACTACGAGCAGTACTTC
TRBJ2-5 TRBV7-9 large TRBD2 CASSPYITGLAVPLGTYF TGTGCCAGCAGCCCATACATAACCGGACTAGCGGTACCTTTAGGGACTTACTTC
TRBJ1-1 TRBV6-5 medium-sized TRBD1 CASSFIPGQGLTEAFF TGTGCCAGCAGTTTCATTCCGGGACAGGGATTGACTGAAGCTTTCTTT
TRBJ2-5 TRBV28 NA NA CASRPLGYQETQYF TGTGCCAGCAGACCGCTGGGGTACCAAGAGACCCAGTACTTC
TRBJ2-3 TRBV11-2 few NA CASSLAGDTQYF TGTGCCAGCAGCTTAGCGGGGGATACGCAGTATTTT
TRBJ2-7 TRBV6-1 few TRBD1 CASSATGTEGYEQYF TGTGCCAGCAGTGCAACCGGGACAGAAGGATACGAGCAGTACTTC
TRBJ2-3 TRBV28 NA TRBD1 CASSFGQGAADTQYF TGTGCCAGCAGTTTTGGGCAGGGGGCGGCAGATACGCAGTATTTT
TRBJ2-3 TRBV14 NA TRBD2 CASSGPAGVTDTQYF TGTGCCAGCAGCGGGCCAGCGGGGGTCACAGATACGCAGTATTTT
TRBJ2-1 TRBV14 many TRBD2 CASSHFLGQVETGTSGRAYNEQFF TGTGCCAGCAGCCACTTCCTCGGACAGGTCGAAACCGGGACTAGCGGGAGGGCCTACAATGAGCAGTTCTTC
TRBJ2-1 TRBV24-1 NA TRBD2 CATSDLFGTSGYNEQFF TGTGCCACCAGTGATTTGTTCGGGACTAGCGGATACAATGAGCAGTTCTTC
TRBJ2-1 TRBV11-2 many NA CASSLTLIGASYNEQFF TGTGCCAGCAGCTTAACCCTCATCGGGGCCTCCTACAATGAGCAGTTCTTC
TRBJ2-7 TRBV2 medium-sized NA CASSEARGGVEQYF TGTGCCAGCAGTGAAGCTCGAGGGGGTGTCGAGCAGTACTTC
TRBJ2-5 TRBV6-5 many TRBD2 CASSYSISSGSGLETQYF TGTGCCAGCAGTTACTCGATCTCTAGCGGGAGTGGGTTGGAGACCCAGTACTTC
TRBJ2-2 TRBV6-6 NA NA CASSSTGELFF TGTGCCAGCAGTTCCACCGGGGAGCTGTTTTTT
TRBJ1-1 TRBV5-1 NA NA CASSLDTEAFF TGCGCCAGCAGCCTGGATACTGAAGCTTTCTTT
TRBJ2-1 TRBV28 few NA CASSLTPRGEQFF TGTGCCAGCAGTTTGACCCCTAGAGGGGAGCAGTTCTTC
TRBJ1-2 TRBV24-1 NA NA CATSDSSLLRGGYTF TGTGCCACCAGTGATTCGAGCCTTCTCAGAGGGGGCTACACCTTC
TRBJ1-6 TRBV6-5 many NA CASSYPGLSPSPLHF TGTGCCAGCAGTTATCCGGGACTCTCACCTTCACCCCTCCACTTT
TRBJ1-5 TRBV28 few NA CASSLVANQPQHF TGTGCCAGCAGTTTGGTGGCGAATCAGCCCCAGCATTTT
TRBJ1-1 TRBV5-1 many TRBD1 CASSRDRGSTEAFF TGCGCCAGCAGCAGGGACAGGGGGAGCACTGAAGCTTTCTTT
TRBJ1-2 TRBV7-9 many NA CASSSGTREGYTF TGTGCCAGCAGTTCCGGGACAAGGGAAGGCTACACCTTC
TRBJ1-1 TRBV20-1 few NA CSARDTQLNTEAFF TGCAGTGCTAGAGATACCCAGTTGAACACTGAAGCTTTCTTT
TRBJ2-1 TRBV6-1 many NA CASNGGSMGSYNEQFF TGTGCCAGCAACGGTGGCTCCATGGGGTCCTACAATGAGCAGTTCTTC
TRBJ2-2 TRBV7-9 few NA CASSLAQGRLKTGELFF TGTGCCAGCAGCTTAGCGCAAGGCCGGTTAAAGACCGGGGAGCTGTTTTTT
TRBJ2-7 TRBV27 medium-sized NA CASSWGDGYSYEQYF TGTGCCAGCAGTTGGGGGGACGGCTACTCCTACGAGCAGTACTTC
TRBJ2-7 TRBV7-9 NA TRBD1 CASSLSDRDREQYF TGTGCCAGCAGCTTATCGGACAGGGATCGGGAGCAGTACTTC
TRBJ1-4 TRBV4-2 NA NA CASSQDQGRGSEKLFF TGTGCCAGCAGCCAAGATCAGGGCAGGGGTTCTGAAAAACTGTTTTTT
TRBJ1-1 TRBV4-1 many NA CASSQPAENTEAFF TGCGCCAGCAGCCAACCGGCGGAGAACACTGAAGCTTTCTTT
TRBJ2-7 TRBV27 NA NA CASSLVGGRVYEQYF TGTGCCAGCAGTTTAGTAGGGGGACGGGTCTACGAGCAGTACTTC